What follows is one T cell receptor (beta chain) and its context. What this receptor recognizes is not known. Per-base qualities were not stored, and no clone one base away is much larger. These data originate in a study of CD8 T cells in ankylosing spondylitis (dated by TCRdb to the late 2010s). Describing the broader study: T cell receptor beta repertoires were profiled in healthy donors and ankylosing spondylitis patients so that disease-linked TCR variants could be found. Samples of peripheral blood were taken, and for ankylosing spondylitis patients, synovial fluid was collected as well. The whole study cohort included 85 to 120 healthy donors and 25 or so ankylosing spondylitis patients. Summary of the overall study and its limitations: The disease-linked clones showed a CD8+ phenotype and occurred at relatively low frequencies in peripheral blood. Significant enrichment of the disease-linked clones was reported in matched synovial fluid samples from ankylosing spondylitis patients. A TCR beta motif made up of 7 to 9 highly homologous amino acid variants appeared to be characteristic of blood from ankylosing spondylitis patients. Some motif variants had previously been reported in the synovial fluid and blood of reactive arthritis patients, which suggests shared mechanisms of disease initiation.

The sequencing machine was an Illumina HiSeq 2500. Quantitative 5'-RACE with molecular barcodes was used to prepare TCR beta libraries. Under the source paper's analysis protocol: Disease-linked TCR variants were identified with a new computational method built on a probabilistic model of VDJ rearrangement. TCRdb applied fastp at Q25 and MiXCR to the public reads, then kept only in-frame beta chains. Entries are consolidated by CDR3 protein sequence, retaining the most common genes and DNA. TCRdb assigned the V and J calls; the authors' analysis was not used. Here the sample has 750,000 to 850,000 distinct CDR3 sequences; 12% occur a single time. The ten largest clones take up about 0.49% of the sample. The CDR3, from cysteine to phenylalanine, totals 12 residues. Kept here is only the CDR3 DNA, which spans 36 bases and is read in frame from base 1. Between the V and J ends, shortened by 4 bases and 6 bases respectively, the junction contains 12 bases. CDR1 and CDR2 are drawn from the germline V gene: SQVTM, ANQGSEA.

The chain uses TRBV29-1 and TRBJ1-1; the D gene remains uncertain. Sequenced input: blood, either unsorted or a sorted T cell fraction (not recorded which). This receptor was obtained from a male donor with ankylosing spondylitis. The DNA sequence is as follows: TGCAGCGTTGCGATCGGAATTGCTGAAGCTTTCTTT. This gives the protein CSVAIGIAEAFF.